The 8 T cell receptor beta chains in this list originate from one sample, sequenced in a study of T cells expressing NK-cell markers. TCRdb reprocessed the 5' RACE reads; each CDR3 protein has one entry and no DNA is given. Here the sample table reports 300,000 to 450,000 distinct CDR3 sequences. Sequenced: blood T cells: a sorted CD56 or NKG2C T cell subset, CD4+ or CD8+ T cells, or bulk PBMC T cells (not recorded which). The receptors were sampled from a man aged 18-70 years in good health.

V gene TRBV18 combines with J gene TRBJ1-4. In germline, CDR1 is KGHSH, CDR2 LQKENI. The CDR3 covers 15 residues. CDR3: CASSSGRATNEKLFF.

This chain uses TRBV7-8 with TRBJ2-5; TCRdb gives TRBD2 as the D gene, but with no DNA this cannot be confirmed. CDR1 SGHVS and CDR2 FQNEAQ come from the germline V gene. CDR3 length: 15 residues. The chain's CDR3 is CASRRSRGGLETQYF.

This chain connects TRBV5-1 to TRBJ2-1; as DNA is missing, the TRBD2 call by TCRdb cannot be tested. This CDR3 region has 15 residues. Germline CDR1 is SGHRS and CDR2 is YFSETQ. The CDR3 sequence is CASSLVAGLYNEQFF.

The V call is TRBV20-1, the J call TRBJ2-1. Germline assignment: CDR1 DFQATT and CDR2 SNEGSKA (reference sequence). The CDR3 extends over 14 amino acids. The CDR3 reads CSASRTSTYNEQFF.

The J gene is TRBJ1-4, the V gene TRBV5-5; the D gene TCRdb calls, TRBD1, cannot be checked with no DNA. CDR1 and CDR2 (germline): SGHKS, YYEKEE (reference sequence). The CDR3 is made up of 13 amino acids. The CDR3 protein is CASKLTGKEKLFF. Complete variable domain (other parts from reference TRBV5-5 and TRBJ1-4): DAGVTQSPTHLIKTRGQQVTLRCSPISGHKSVSWYQQVLGQGPQFIFQYYEKEERGRGNFPDRFSARQFPNYSSELNVNALLLGDSALYLCASKLTGKEKLFFGSGTQLSVL.

The V and J genes are TRBV6-1 and TRBJ2-3; with no DNA, the TCRdb D assignment of TRBD2 cannot be verified. Germline CDR1 is MNHNS and CDR2 is SASEGT. CDR3 length: 13 amino acids. CDR3 sequence: CASSTTRRDTQYF.

The rearrangement links TRBV2 to TRBJ1-2; the TCRdb D gene call, TRBD1, has no DNA to confirm it. From germline, CDR1 is SNHLY and CDR2 FYNNEI. CDR3 length: 14 amino acids. The CDR3 region is CASSGGIGNYGYTF. Filled out from reference TRBV2 and TRBJ1-2, the complete variable domain reads EPEVTQTPSHQVTQMGQEVILRCVPISNHLYFYWYRQILGQKVEFLVSFYNNEISEKSEIFDDQFSVERPDGSNFTLKIRSTKLEDSAMYFCASSGGIGNYGYTFGSGTRLTVV.

The V gene is TRBV12-3 or TRBV12-4, the J gene TRBJ2-4; TCRdb's assignment of TRBD1 cannot be checked, as there is no DNA. This CDR3 is 15 amino acids long. The CDR3: CASRWDNGPKNIQYF.